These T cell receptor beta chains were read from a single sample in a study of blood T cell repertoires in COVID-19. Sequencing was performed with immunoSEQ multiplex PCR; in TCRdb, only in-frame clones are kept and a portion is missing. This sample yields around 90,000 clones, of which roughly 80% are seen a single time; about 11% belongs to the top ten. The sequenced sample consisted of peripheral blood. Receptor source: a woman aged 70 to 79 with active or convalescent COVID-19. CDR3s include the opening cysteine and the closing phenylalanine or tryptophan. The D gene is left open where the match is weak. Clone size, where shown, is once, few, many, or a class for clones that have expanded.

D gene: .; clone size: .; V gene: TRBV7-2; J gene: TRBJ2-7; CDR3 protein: CASSLSWTAYEQYF; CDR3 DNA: TGTGCCAGCAGCTTAAGTTGGACAGCATACGAGCAGTACTTC
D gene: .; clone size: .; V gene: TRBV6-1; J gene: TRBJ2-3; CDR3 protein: CASSEVRASDTQYF; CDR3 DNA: TGTGCCAGCAGTGAAGTCCGCGCCTCAGATACGCAGTATTTT
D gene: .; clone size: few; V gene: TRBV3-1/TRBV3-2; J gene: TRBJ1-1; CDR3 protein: CASTQRENTEAFF; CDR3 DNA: TGTGCCAGCACCCAACGAGAGAACACTGAAGCTTTCTTT
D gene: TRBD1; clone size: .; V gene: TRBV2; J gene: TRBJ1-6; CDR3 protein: CASSRDRGSALHF; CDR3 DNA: TGTGCCAGCAGCCGGGACAGGGGATCAGCCCTCCACTTT
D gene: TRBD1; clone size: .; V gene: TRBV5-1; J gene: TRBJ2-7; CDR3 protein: CASSPGTGGAEQYF; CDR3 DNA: TGCGCCAGCAGCCCGGGGACAGGGGGCGCCGAGCAGTACTTC
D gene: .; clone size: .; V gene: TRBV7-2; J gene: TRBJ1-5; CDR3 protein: CASSFPGVGQPQHF; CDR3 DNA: TGTGCCAGCAGCTTCCCCGGGGTCGGACAGCCCCAGCATTTT
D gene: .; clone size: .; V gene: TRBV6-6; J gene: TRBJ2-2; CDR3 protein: CASLAGSGELFF; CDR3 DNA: TGTGCCAGCCTAGCAGGCTCCGGGGAGCTGTTCTTT
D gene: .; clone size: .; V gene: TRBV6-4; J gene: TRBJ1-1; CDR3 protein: CAIDQGLEAFF; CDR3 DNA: TGTGCCATTGACCAGGGGCTTGAAGCTTTCTTT
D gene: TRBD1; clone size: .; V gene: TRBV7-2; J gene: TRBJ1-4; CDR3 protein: CASSLDRGTEKLFF; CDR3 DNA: TGTGCCAGCAGCTTGGACAGGGGTACTGAAAAACTGTTTTTT
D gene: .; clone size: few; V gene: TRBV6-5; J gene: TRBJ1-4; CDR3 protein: CASSYTTNEKLFF; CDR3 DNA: TGTGCCAGCAGTTATACTACTAATGAAAAACTGTTTTTT
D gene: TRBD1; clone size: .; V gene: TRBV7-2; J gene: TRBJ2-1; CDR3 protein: CASSLDRGSYNEQFF; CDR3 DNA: TGTGCCAGCAGCTTGGACAGGGGGTCCTACAATGAGCAGTTCTTC
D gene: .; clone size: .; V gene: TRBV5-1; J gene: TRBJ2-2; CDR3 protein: CASSPGKDTGELFF; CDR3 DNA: TGCGCCAGCAGCCCGGGGAAGGACACCGGGGAGCTGTTTTTT